Included here is one T cell receptor beta chain sequence, with context. Antigen specificity is unknown. The junction differs from germline at one of its ends, possibly a read error. Germline V lookup: CDR1 LGHNA, CDR2 YNFKEQ. The CDR3 runs 16 residues. Naive CD8 library inputs spanned roughly 20,000 to 1,100,000 sorted cells and 10%, 30% or 50% RNA. The sample comes from a study of molecular identifiers for immune sequencing clone quantification. Notes on the study in general: Clones above 20 RNA copies contained over 99% of effector molecules and under 1% of naive molecules.

Previously described methods and listed TCR primers were used for bulk TCR libraries. MiXCR, applied by TCRdb to the PCR reads, yields one record per CDR3 protein. Of fewer than 350,000 distinct CDR3 sequences in the sample, about a quarter were seen once. The TCR comes from a human donor in good health. Some libraries in this study had Jurkat cell RNA spiked in. V usage is TRBV4-2 and J usage is TRBJ2-5, with 7 bases that match TRBD2. Sequenced input: naive CD8+ T cells from blood, with Jurkat cell RNA spiked in. Subset denoted: FACS-sorted CD8+CD4-CCR7+CD45RA+ naive T cells. The CDR3 region has the DNA TGTGCCAGCAGCCAAGAGTTGGGAGGGCCACAAGAGACCCCGTACTTC. As protein: CASSQELGGPQETPYF.